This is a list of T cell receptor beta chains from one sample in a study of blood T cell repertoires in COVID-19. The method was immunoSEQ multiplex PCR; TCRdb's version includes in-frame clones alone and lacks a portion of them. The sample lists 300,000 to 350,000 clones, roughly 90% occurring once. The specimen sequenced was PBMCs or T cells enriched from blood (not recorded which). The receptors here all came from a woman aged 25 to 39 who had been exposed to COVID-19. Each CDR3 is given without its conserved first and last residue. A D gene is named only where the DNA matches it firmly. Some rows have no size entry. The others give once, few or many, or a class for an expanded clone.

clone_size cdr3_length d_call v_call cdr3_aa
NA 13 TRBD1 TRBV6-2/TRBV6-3 ASSYSTGAQETQY
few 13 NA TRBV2 ASTPPRVLNTEAF
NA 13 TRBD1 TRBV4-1 ASSQRQGFAYEQY
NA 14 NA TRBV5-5 ASSFPAGTSTDTQY
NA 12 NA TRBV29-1 SVFTDSLNTEAF
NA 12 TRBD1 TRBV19 ASSIQGANQPQH
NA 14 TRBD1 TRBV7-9 ASSSTGQVTNTEAF
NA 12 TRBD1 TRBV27 ASSLLGQGDRAF
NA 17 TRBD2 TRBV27 ASSLGTSGPYYSTDTQY
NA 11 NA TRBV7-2 ASSLSKGQPQH
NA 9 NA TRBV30 AWTPGGELF
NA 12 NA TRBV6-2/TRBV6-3 ASSRDGGEETQY